This record looks at one T cell receptor (beta chain) sequence and its context. The sample is drawn from a study of shared T cell receptors in the human thymus. Here immunoSEQ multiplex PCR was the method, and the copy in TCRdb shows in-frame clones only, minus some. The profile covers hundreds of thousands of clones, with 70% to 90% appearing a single time and 0.009% to 0.0095% taken by the ten largest. After removal of 1 base from V and 5 bases from J, the junction contained 12 bases not matched to a gene. Germline V gene data show CDR1 as SGHKS and CDR2 as YYEKEE (reference sequence). The CDR3 runs to 17 residues. In addition, the sample was reused for a study of human thymus T cells. That source adds: Resections from corrective heart surgery provided thymus tissue. Thymic repertoires overlap heavily among unrelated individuals, related research has reported.

This TCR was sampled from a boy less than two years old with a congenital heart defect. Sequencing used thymocytes. The rearrangement links TRBV5-5 to TRBJ2-5, with TRBD2 matching 9 bases. The CDR3 region has the DNA TGTGCCAGCAGCTTGAAAGTAGCGGGAGTTCACACGGAGACCCAGTACTTC. It translates to CASSLKVAGVHTETQYF.